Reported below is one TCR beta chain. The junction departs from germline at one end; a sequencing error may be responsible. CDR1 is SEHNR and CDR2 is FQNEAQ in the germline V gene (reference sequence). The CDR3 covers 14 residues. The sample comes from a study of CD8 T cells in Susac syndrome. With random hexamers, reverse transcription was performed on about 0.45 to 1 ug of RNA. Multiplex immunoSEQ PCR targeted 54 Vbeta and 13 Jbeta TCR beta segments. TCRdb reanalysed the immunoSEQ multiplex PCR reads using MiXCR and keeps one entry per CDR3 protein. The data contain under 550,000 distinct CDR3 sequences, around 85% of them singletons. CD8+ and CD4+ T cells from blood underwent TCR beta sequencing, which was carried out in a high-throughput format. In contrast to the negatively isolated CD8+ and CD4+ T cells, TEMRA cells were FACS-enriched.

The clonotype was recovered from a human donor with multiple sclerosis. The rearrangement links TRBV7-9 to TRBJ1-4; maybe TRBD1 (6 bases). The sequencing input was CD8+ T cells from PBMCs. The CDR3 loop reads CASSLVQGKEKLLF. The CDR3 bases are TGTGCCAGCAGCTTAGTTCAGGGGAAAGAAAAACTGCTTTTT. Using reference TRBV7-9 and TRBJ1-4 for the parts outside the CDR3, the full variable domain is DTGVSQNPRHKITKRGQNVTFRCDPISEHNRLYWYRQTLGQGPEFLTYFQNEAQLEKSRLLSDRFSAERPKGSFSTLEIQRTEQGDSAMYLCASSLVQGKEKLLFGSGTQLSVL.